Listed below are T cell receptor beta chains from one sample, sequenced in a study of T cells after posttransplantation cyclophosphamide. Repertoires were generated with immunoSEQ multiplex PCR, while TCRdb's copy carries only in-frame clones and drops some. The sample includes around 23,000 clones, nearly 99% of them seen just once. Sequenced: naive CD8+ T cells sorted from PBMCs. These receptors were collected from a man in his forties or fifties in good health, CMV-negative, and a related stem cell transplant donor. The CDR3 runs from the conserved cysteine through the conserved F or W. The D gene is left open where the match is weak. Size is omitted from some rows. Given values are once, few, many or a class for expanded clones.

abundance,j_gene,d_gene,v_gene,CDR3aa,CDR3nt
-,TRBJ1-2,TRBD1,TRBV5-6,CASSLRQGADGYTF,TGTGCCAGCAGCTTAAGACAGGGGGCCGATGGCTACACCTTC
-,TRBJ1-1,-,TRBV4-1,CASSRQRGGSSTEAFF,TGCGCCAGCAGCCGGCAACGGGGGGGGTCGAGCACTGAAGCTTTCTTT
-,TRBJ2-7,TRBD2,TRBV4-1,CASSQGGGRAEQYF,TGCGCCAGCAGCCAAGGTGGAGGGAGGGCCGAGCAGTACTTC
-,TRBJ1-1,TRBD1,TRBV29-1,CSVLRQGAPWGSEAFF,TGCAGCGTCCTCAGACAGGGGGCGCCGTGGGGGTCTGAAGCTTTCTTT
-,TRBJ2-1,-,TRBV9,CASSQRRTGKYNEQFF,TGTGCCAGCAGCCAAAGACGGACGGGGAAGTACAATGAGCAGTTCTTC
few,TRBJ2-1,TRBD2,TRBV27,CATQPPPILAGVAEQFF,TGTGCCACCCAACCCCCCCCTATACTAGCGGGAGTTGCAGAGCAGTTCTTC
-,TRBJ2-2,-,TRBV12-5,CASGINTGELFF,TGTGCTAGTGGCATTAACACCGGGGAGCTGTTTTTT
-,TRBJ2-1,-,TRBV28,CASCLSASSYNEQFF,TGTGCCAGCTGCCTTAGCGCGAGCTCCTACAATGAGCAGTTCTTC
-,TRBJ2-3,TRBD2,TRBV14,CASSQVGTSGRATDTQYF,TGTGCCAGCAGCCAAGTCGGGACTAGCGGGAGGGCCACAGATACGCAGTATTTT
-,TRBJ2-1,TRBD2,TRBV7-3,CASSLFSGGSPEQFF,TGTGCCAGCAGCTTATTCTCCGGCGGGAGTCCTGAGCAGTTCTTC
-,TRBJ2-5,TRBD2,TRBV7-2,CASSLASGRAGETQYF,TGTGCCAGCAGCTTAGCGAGCGGGAGGGCCGGAGAGACCCAGTACTTC
-,TRBJ2-7,-,TRBV11-2,CASSLVGWTYEQYF,TGTGCCAGCAGCTTAGTGGGCTGGACCTACGAGCAGTACTTC
-,TRBJ2-1,-,TRBV10-3,CAISEFSTDSYNEQFF,TGTGCCATCAGTGAGTTTAGTACCGACTCCTACAATGAGCAGTTCTTC
-,TRBJ2-5,-,TRBV5-5,CASSFGSGEETQYF,TGTGCCAGCAGCTTTGGTTCGGGGGAAGAGACCCAGTACTTC
-,TRBJ2-7,-,TRBV25-1,CASSTSYEQYF,TGTGCCAGCTCCACTAGCTACGAGCAGTACTTC
-,TRBJ2-5,TRBD2,TRBV5-8,CASSFSGTLETQYF,TGTGCCAGCAGCTTTAGCGGGACTTTAGAGACCCAGTACTTC
-,TRBJ1-6,-,TRBV20-1,CSAREGTAF,TGCAGTGCTAGAGAGGGTACAGCTTTT
-,TRBJ1-5,-,TRBV7-9,CASSLGLNQPQHF,TGTGCCAGCAGCTTAGGACTCAATCAGCCCCAGCATTTT
-,TRBJ2-3,TRBD2,TRBV10-3,CAISAKGLAGNTDTQYF,TGTGCCATCAGTGCCAAGGGACTAGCGGGAAACACAGATACGCAGTATTTT
-,TRBJ2-5,TRBD2,TRBV28,CASSFREREVEETQYF,TGTGCCAGCAGTTTCCGTGAGCGGGAGGTGGAAGAGACCCAGTACTTC
-,TRBJ2-5,TRBD1,TRBV19,CASSRQGAGTQYF,TGTGCCAGTAGTAGACAGGGGGCCGGGACCCAGTACTTC
-,TRBJ2-7,-,TRBV7-9,CASSFPRDTISDEQYF,TGTGCCAGCAGCTTCCCCCGGGACACTATATCTGACGAGCAGTACTTC
-,TRBJ2-5,-,TRBV7-8,CASSPSSGTYLLQETQYF,TGTGCCAGCAGTCCGAGTTCCGGGACATACCTTCTTCAAGAGACCCAGTACTTC
-,TRBJ2-7,TRBD2,TRBV29-1,CSVEGTSGSSYEQYF,TGCAGCGTGGAAGGGACTAGCGGGAGTTCCTACGAGCAGTACTTC
-,TRBJ2-7,TRBD2,TRBV7-2,CASSLLGTSGRDEQYF,TGTGCCAGCAGCTTATTAGGAACTAGCGGGAGGGACGAGCAGTACTTC
-,TRBJ2-3,-,TRBV4-2,CASSQALDTQYF,TGTGCCAGCAGCCAAGCCCTAGATACGCAGTATTTT
once,TRBJ2-3,TRBD2,TRBV14,CASSQERERGTDTQYF,TGTGCCAGCAGCCAAGAGCGGGAGAGAGGCACAGATACGCAGTATTTT
once,TRBJ2-7,TRBD2,TRBV4-3,CASSQGAYLSSGSSYEQYF,TGCGCCAGCAGCCAAGGGGCCTACCTCAGTAGCGGGTCTTCCTACGAGCAGTACTTC
-,TRBJ2-7,TRBD2,TRBV7-3,CASNIPASRTSGVAYEQYF,TGTGCCAGCAACATACCTGCGTCCCGGACTAGCGGGGTTGCCTACGAGCAGTACTTC
-,TRBJ2-7,-,TRBV7-2,CASSSAGSSYEQYF,TGTGCCAGCAGCTCTGCCGGGTCCTCCTACGAGCAGTACTTC
-,TRBJ2-7,-,TRBV7-8,CASSPLSSDEQYF,TGTGCCAGCAGCCCATTAAGTAGCGACGAGCAGTACTTC
-,TRBJ1-5,TRBD1,TRBV28,CASSVDRGGQPQHF,TGTGCCAGCAGCGTCGACAGGGGAGGCCAGCCCCAGCATTTT
-,TRBJ2-2,-,TRBV15,CATSRDPGNTGELFF,TGTGCCACCAGCAGAGATCCAGGGAACACCGGGGAGCTGTTTTTT
-,TRBJ2-7,TRBD2,TRBV28,CASSPGLAGGYEQYF,TGTGCCAGCAGCCCGGGACTAGCGGGAGGGTACGAGCAGTACTTC
-,TRBJ2-7,TRBD1,TRBV4-1,CASSQAGGSYEQYF,TGCGCCAGCAGCCAAGCAGGGGGCTCCTACGAGCAGTACTTC
once,TRBJ2-1,TRBD2,TRBV11-3,CASSPTSGWGDEQFF,TGTGCCAGCAGCCCGACTAGCGGATGGGGCGATGAGCAGTTCTTC
once,TRBJ1-1,-,TRBV9,CASSVEPGPPNTEAFF,TGTGCCAGCAGCGTAGAACCAGGCCCCCCGAACACTGAAGCTTTCTTT
once,TRBJ2-3,TRBD1,TRBV7-3,CASSPGTGRADTQYF,TGTGCCAGCAGTCCGGGGACAGGGCGGGCAGATACGCAGTATTTT
-,TRBJ1-1,-,TRBV27,CASILFPGRDTEAFF,TGTGCCAGCATCCTCTTTCCAGGGAGGGACACTGAAGCTTTCTTT
-,TRBJ1-1,-,TRBV13,CASTSSNTEAFF,TGTGCCAGCACGAGTTCGAACACTGAAGCTTTCTTT
-,TRBJ2-2,-,TRBV19,CASSMASTTGELFF,TGTGCCAGTAGTATGGCTAGCACCACCGGGGAGCTGTTTTTT
-,TRBJ2-7,TRBD1,TRBV4-2,CASSLSGTGASEQYF,TGTGCCAGCAGCCTCTCCGGGACAGGGGCTTCGGAGCAGTACTTC
-,TRBJ2-7,-,TRBV19,CASSMLTAFIPYEQYF,TGTGCCAGTAGTATGTTGACAGCGTTCATACCCTACGAGCAGTACTTC
-,TRBJ1-2,-,TRBV29-1,CSVEGYGGLYGYTF,TGCAGCGTTGAAGGGTATGGGGGACTGTATGGCTACACCTTC
-,TRBJ2-1,TRBD2,TRBV19,CATLAGGDEQFF,TGTGCCACCCTCGCGGGGGGCGATGAGCAGTTCTTC
-,TRBJ2-1,TRBD2,TRBV7-9,CASSPLAGGIEQFF,TGTGCCAGCAGCCCCCTAGCGGGAGGGATTGAGCAGTTCTTC
-,TRBJ2-2,-,TRBV5-6,CASSLLQENTGELFF,TGTGCCAGCAGCTTGTTGCAGGAGAACACCGGGGAGCTGTTTTTT
-,TRBJ1-1,-,TRBV9,CASSIREITEAFF,TGTGCCAGCAGCATAAGAGAGATCACTGAAGCTTTCTTT
-,TRBJ1-2,-,TRBV6-6,CASSDPGELLYGYTF,TGTGCCAGCAGTGACCCCGGGGAGTTGCTCTATGGCTACACCTTC